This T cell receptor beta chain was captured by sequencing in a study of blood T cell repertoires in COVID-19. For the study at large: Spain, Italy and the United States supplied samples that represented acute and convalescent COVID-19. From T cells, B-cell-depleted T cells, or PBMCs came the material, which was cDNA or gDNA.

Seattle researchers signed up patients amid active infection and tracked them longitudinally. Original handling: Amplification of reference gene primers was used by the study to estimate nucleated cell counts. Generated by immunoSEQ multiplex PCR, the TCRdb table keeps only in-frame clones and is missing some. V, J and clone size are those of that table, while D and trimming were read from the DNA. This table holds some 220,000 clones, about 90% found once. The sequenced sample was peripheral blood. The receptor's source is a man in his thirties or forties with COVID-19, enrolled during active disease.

The CDR3 here is CASSRDWEKLFF. CDR3 nucleotide sequence: TGTGCCAGCTCACGTGACTGGGAAAAACTGTTTTTT. The chain carries TRBV6-6 and TRBJ1-4, with unresolved D. There are 12 residues in the CDR3. Germline V CDR1 and CDR2: MNHNY, SVGAGI (reference sequence). V was shortened by 8 bases and J by 8 bases, with 12 bases between the two germline ends.